This entry concerns a single T cell receptor beta chain. The sample belongs to a study of cytomegalovirus exposure and HLA in healthy donors. The study ran its PCR with 60 Vbeta and 13 Jbeta primers. Original methodology: In a later analysis, of around 80 million unique beta chains, around 11 million appeared in at least two donors. Clones were sequenced by immunoSEQ multiplex PCR, and TCRdb holds only the in-frame ones, with some missing. V and J calls and clone size are those listed in that table; D and trimming were worked out from the DNA. This table holds about 95,000 clones, 60% to 85% found once. Though probably carrying unrecorded immune exposures, donors were nominally healthy at sampling. Input material: PBMCs. This clonotype originated in a woman aged 40 to 50 in good health and CMV-seronegative.

The CDR3 spells CASSQSRQDTEAFF. In DNA, the CDR3 is TGCGCCAGCAGCCAGTCCCGACAGGACACTGAAGCTTTCTTT. This chain joins TRBV4-3 and TRBJ1-1, with D possibly matching TRBD1 (6 bases). This CDR3 is 14 amino acids long. V was clipped by 3 bases and J by 3 bases, with 11 bases between them. The germline V gene encodes CDR1 LGHNA and CDR2 YSLEER.